Following are 18 T cell receptor beta chains from one sample sequenced in a study of T cells in localized non-small cell lung cancer. Sequencing was performed with immunoSEQ multiplex PCR; in TCRdb, only in-frame clones are kept and a portion is missing. The table lists roughly 30,000 clones, around nine tenths of them singletons, with under 5% in the top ten. Sequencing was performed on peripheral blood, taken before any cancer treatment. Every receptor here comes from a woman between 40 and 69 years old with stage I lung adenocarcinoma.

This chain uses TRBV16 with TRBJ2-3; tentatively, D is TRBD2 (5 bases). The V and J ends lost 4 bases and 2 bases respectively, with 7 bases between them. The CDR3 runs to 13 residues. Germline V gives CDR1 KGHSY, CDR2 FQNENV. The CDR3 loop reads CASSPDFTDTQYF. As DNA, the CDR3 is TGTGCCAGCAGCCCGGACTTCACAGATACGCAGTATTTT.

This clone was seen a few times. DNA of the CDR3: TGCGCCAGCAGCCAAGAGCCGAACACTGAAGCTTTCTTT. This sequence encodes CASSQEPNTEAFF. The gene calls are TRBV4-3 and TRBJ1-1; D is uncertain. The length of the CDR3 is 13 residues. The V gene lost 0 bases and the J gene lost 1 base, with 3 bases spanning the gap. The germline gives CDR1 LGHNA, CDR2 YSLEER.

The chain uses TRBV19 and TRBJ2-4, with 14 positions matching TRBD2. The germline CDR1 and CDR2 sequences are LNHDA and SQIVND (reference sequence). With 5 bases clipped from V and 0 bases from J, the junction kept 6 bases outside the gene matches. This CDR3 is built from 18 residues. The CDR3 DNA sequence: TGTGCCAGTAGTCTCGGACTAGCGGGGGGTTTAGCCAAAAACATTCAGTACTTC. Residues: CASSLGLAGGLAKNIQYF. Together with reference TRBV19 and TRBJ2-4, the CDR3 gives the full variable domain: DGGITQSPKYLFRKEGQNVTLSCEQNLNHDAMYWYRQDPGQGLRLIYYSQIVNDFQKGDIAEGYSVSREKKESFPLTVTSAQKNPTAFYLCASSLGLAGGLAKNIQYFGAGTRLSVL.

The chain couples TRBV5-8 to TRBJ1-1; D remains unclear. The V gene's germline CDR1 is SGHTS and CDR2 YDEGEE. This CDR3 comprises 13 residues. V was shortened by 7 bases and J by 0 bases, with 10 bases between the two germline ends. The CDR3 here is CASWLVLNTEAFF. CDR3 in DNA: TGTGCCAGCTGGTTAGTCCTGAACACTGAAGCTTTCTTT.

The chain recombines TRBV7-9 with TRBJ2-3, with 11 bases that match TRBD1. J gave up 4 bases and V 5 bases, and 5 bases lay outside the gene matches. Germline V lookup: CDR1 SEHNR, CDR2 FQNEAQ (reference sequence). The CDR3 covers 15 residues. CDR3 in amino acids: CASSNPGQGADTQYF. The CDR3 DNA follows: TGTGCCAGCAGCAACCCGGGACAGGGGGCAGATACGCAGTATTTT.

The chain has TRBV7-3 and TRBJ2-3; 9 bases map to TRBD2. The germline V gene has CDR1 SGHTA and CDR2 FQGTGA. The junction had 7 bases not matched to a gene; V was cut back by 5 bases and J by 1 base. This CDR3 spans 16 amino acids. This CDR3 reads CASSLLAGLRTDTQYF. The CDR3 nucleotides are TGTGCCAGCAGCCTCCTAGCGGGGCTACGCACAGATACGCAGTATTTT.

The chain recombines TRBV18 with TRBJ1-1; D may be TRBD1 (6 bases). The CDR3 totals 13 residues. V lost 6 bases and J lost 7, with 15 bases in between. The V gene's germline CDR1 is KGHSH and CDR2 LQKENI. CDR3 region: CASSSGQRGEAFF. The CDR3 bases are TGTGCCAGCTCGTCGGGACAAAGAGGTGAAGCTTTCTTT.

The V and J genes are TRBV7-8 and TRBJ1-1; 7 bases are a match to TRBD1. Looked up from germline, CDR1 is SGHVS and CDR2 is FQNEAQ. This CDR3 is built from 16 residues. With 1 base clipped from V and 0 bases from J, the junction kept 5 bases outside the gene matches. The CDR3 here is CASSLGWGTVNTEAFF. DNA of the CDR3: TGTGCCAGCAGCTTAGGGTGGGGGACAGTGAACACTGAAGCTTTCTTT.

The gene calls are TRBV7-9 and TRBJ1-2, with 9 bases fitting TRBD1. Unmatched junction bases numbered 12, after V lost 0 bases and J lost 4 bases. The CDR3 length is 18 residues. Germline CDR1 SEHNR, CDR2 FQNEAQ (reference sequence). The CDR3 bases are TGTGCCAGCAGCTTAGCGCGGGGGACAGGGCATCTCGGCTATGGCTACACCTTC. Its translation is CASSLARGTGHLGYGYTF.

On this clone: A read error may account for a junction end that differs from germline. The genes are TRBV19 and TRBJ1-2; D ambiguous. Germline V lookup: CDR1 LNHDA, CDR2 SQIVND (reference sequence). The CDR3 spans 14 residues. The CDR3 protein is CASSLESSAYGYTF. The DNA of the CDR3 is TGTGCCAGTAGTCTAGAGAGCAGCGCTTATGGCTACACCTTC.

The chain employs TRBV5-6 and TRBJ1-2; D perhaps matches TRBD1 (5 bases). The V gene lost 1 base and the J gene lost 2 bases, with 12 bases spanning the gap. Per germline, CDR1 SGHDT and CDR2 YYEEEE. CDR3 length equals 15 residues. The chain's CDR3 is CASSLFPGYNYGYTF. The DNA of the CDR3 is TGTGCCAGCAGCTTGTTTCCAGGGTACAACTATGGCTACACCTTC.

V and J are TRBV9 and TRBJ2-1; TRBD1 matches at 9 bases. Germline trimming cut 7 bases from V and 3 bases from J; bases unmatched to any gene: 8. The CDR3 has 15 residues. Germline V gene lookup returns CDR1 SGDLS and CDR2 YYNGEE. CDR3 amino acids: CASGPRTGVYNEQFF. In DNA, the CDR3 is TGTGCCAGCGGACCCAGGACAGGGGTCTACAATGAGCAGTTCTTC.

V and J are TRBV7-2 and TRBJ1-3, with 8 bases that match TRBD1. Losses at the gene ends were 5 bases for V and 4 bases for J; bases not matched to a gene: 7. The germline CDR1 and CDR2 sequences are SGHTA and FQGNSA. CDR3 length: 15 residues. This CDR3 is CASSRRTGPGNTIYF. The CDR3 DNA reads TGTGCCAGCAGCAGAAGGACAGGGCCAGGAAACACCATATATTTT.

The chain recombines TRBV7-3 with TRBJ1-4; D is undetermined. CDR3 length equals 14 residues. CDR1 is SGHTA, CDR2 FQGTGA, per germline. V was clipped by 5 bases and J by 6 bases, with 13 bases between them. CDR3 loop: CASSPDGNHEKLFF. CDR3 DNA sequence: TGTGCCAGCAGCCCAGACGGAAACCATGAAAAACTGTTTTTT. Full variable domain (remainder filled in from reference TRBV7-3 and TRBJ1-4): GAGVSQTPSNKVTEKGKYVELRCDPISGHTALYWYRQSLGQGPEFLIYFQGTGAADDSGLPNDRFFAVRPEGSVSTLKIQRTERGDSAVYLCASSPDGNHEKLFFGSGTQLSVL.

This chain connects TRBV7-3 to TRBJ2-3; D is uncertain. V was cut by 1 base and J by 0 bases, with 14 bases left in between. CDR1 SGHTA and CDR2 FQGTGA come from the germline V gene. The length of the CDR3 is 17 residues. This chain's CDR3 is CASSLMGLEPSTDTQYF. Written as DNA, the CDR3 is TGTGCCAGCAGCTTAATGGGCTTAGAACCTAGCACAGATACGCAGTATTTT.

This sequence joins TRBV5-5 and TRBJ1-1, with D perhaps matching TRBD1 (6 bases). The germline V gene encodes CDR1 SGHKS and CDR2 YYEKEE (reference sequence). The CDR3 covers 14 residues. V lost 2 bases to trimming and J lost 2 bases, with 10 bases between them. CDR3 region: CASSFSRGNTEAFF. CDR3 coding DNA: TGTGCCAGCAGCTTCTCCAGGGGAAACACTGAAGCTTTCTTT.

The chain's CDR3 is CAWSYGTSGGTDTQYF. In DNA form, the CDR3 reads TGTGCCTGGAGTTACGGGACTAGCGGGGGCACAGATACGCAGTATTTT. The J gene is TRBJ2-3, the V gene TRBV30; 13 bases are shared with TRBD2. The V segment lost 2 bases and the J segment 1 base; nucleotides outside the gene matches: 3. Germline lookup yields CDR1 GTSNPN and CDR2 SVGIG (reference sequence). This CDR3 comprises 16 residues.

The chain uses TRBV6-5 and TRBJ2-5; weak D call: TRBD1 (7 bases). V was trimmed by 7 bases and J by 4 bases, leaving 19 bases between them. Germline V gene lookup returns CDR1 MNHEY and CDR2 SVGAGI. This CDR3 is built from 15 residues. The CDR3 coding sequence is TGTGCCAGCACCCCACGGGGCAGGGGGGCAGAGACCCAGTACTTC. It codes for CASTPRGRGAETQYF.